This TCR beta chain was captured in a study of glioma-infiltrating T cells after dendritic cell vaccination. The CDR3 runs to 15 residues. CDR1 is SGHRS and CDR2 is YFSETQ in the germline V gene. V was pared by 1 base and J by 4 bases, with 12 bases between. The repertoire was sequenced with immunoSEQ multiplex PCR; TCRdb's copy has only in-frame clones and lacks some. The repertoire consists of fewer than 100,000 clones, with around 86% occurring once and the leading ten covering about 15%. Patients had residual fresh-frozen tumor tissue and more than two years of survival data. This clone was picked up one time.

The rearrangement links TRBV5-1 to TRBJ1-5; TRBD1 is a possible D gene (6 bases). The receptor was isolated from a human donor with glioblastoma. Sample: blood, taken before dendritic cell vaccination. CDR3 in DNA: TGCGCCAGCAGCTTGAGGGGGGGCGAGAATCAGCCCCAGCATTTT. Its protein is CASSLRGGENQPQHF.